The next 9 T cell receptor beta chains were all read from a single sample in a study of blood T cell repertoires in COVID-19. TCRdb's table, derived via immunoSEQ multiplex PCR, lists solely in-frame clones and lacks some. This sample has about 53,000 clones, with 81% found just once. The specimen was peripheral blood. All receptors derive from an elderly woman with COVID-19, enrolled during active disease.

This chain connects TRBV30 to TRBJ1-1, with D perhaps TRBD1 (6 bases). Germline CDR1 reads GTSNPN; CDR2 reads SVGIG (reference sequence). V lost 2 bases and J lost 1, with 8 bases in between. The CDR3 length is 13 residues. CDR3 nucleotide sequence: TGTGCCTGGAGTTTACAGGGGAACACTGAAGCTTTCTTT. This encodes CAWSLQGNTEAFF.

The chain is built from TRBV5-1 and TRBJ1-1, with 7 bases aligning to TRBD1. The ends lost 5 bases at V and 5 bases at J; junction bases unmatched: 3. Germline loops: CDR1 SGHRS, CDR2 YFSETQ. The CDR3 covers 12 residues. CDR3 residues: CASRTGRTEAFF. The CDR3 coding sequence is TGCGCCAGCAGGACAGGGCGAACTGAAGCTTTCTTT.

This rearrangement joins TRBV4-1 to TRBJ2-7, with D maybe TRBD2 (6 bases). This CDR3 has 15 amino acids. Per germline, CDR1 MGHRA and CDR2 YSYEKL. The V and J ends lost 5 bases and 2 bases respectively, with 16 bases between them. CDR3 nucleotides: TGCGCCAGCAGCAACCCAGGGACTCTAACCTACGAGCAGTACTTC. Protein sequence: CASSNPGTLTYEQYF.

The chain joins TRBV19 to TRBJ2-1, with 7 bases lining up with TRBD1. The ends lost 4 bases at V and 5 bases at J; junction bases unmatched: 8. The length of the CDR3 is 15 residues. Germline assignment: CDR1 LNHDA and CDR2 SQIVND (reference sequence). CDR3 protein: CASSKGQAGNNEQFF. The CDR3 coding sequence is TGTGCCAGTAGTAAAGGACAGGCTGGGAACAATGAGCAGTTCTTC.

The rearrangement uses TRBV12-3 or TRBV12-4 and TRBJ1-1; possible D gene TRBD1, 5 bases. Trimming stripped 1 base from V and 6 bases from J, with 9 bases between. This CDR3 is 13 amino acids long. The CDR3 DNA reads as TGTGCCAGCAGTTTAGGTAGGGGCCCTGAAGCTTTCTTT. It yields the protein CASSLGRGPEAFF.

The V gene is TRBV7-9, the J gene TRBJ1-5, with 8 nucleotides matching TRBD1. This CDR3 region has 14 residues. The J segment lost 2 bases and the V segment lost 5 bases, leaving 2 bases of the junction unmatched. Germline V gene sequence: CDR1 SEHNR, CDR2 FQNEAQ (reference sequence). CDR3 DNA: TGTGCCAGCAGCCCGGACAGGGGCAATCAGCCCCAGCATTTT. Its translation: CASSPDRGNQPQHF.

The chain is built from TRBV19 and TRBJ1-2, with 7 bases lining up with TRBD1. After removal of 5 bases from V and 2 bases from J, the junction contained 5 bases not matched to a gene. CDR1 and CDR2 (germline): LNHDA, SQIVND (reference sequence). The CDR3 sequence is 14 residues long. The CDR3 region has the DNA TGTGCCAGTAGTGTCGGGGACAGAAACTATGGCTACACCTTC. Protein: CASSVGDRNYGYTF.

The gene calls are TRBV4-1 and TRBJ1-1; TRBD1 matches 8 bases. From germline, CDR1 is MGHRA and CDR2 YSYEKL. The V gene end was trimmed by 4 bases and the J gene end by 0 bases; junction bases not matched to a gene: 7. CDR3 size: 16 residues. The CDR3 sequence: CASSPKLGQVNTEAFF. The CDR3 DNA follows: TGCGCCAGCAGCCCCAAATTGGGACAGGTGAACACTGAAGCTTTCTTT.

The V call is TRBV5-4, the J call TRBJ2-1, with 11 bases aligning to TRBD2. The CDR3 consists of 15 residues. The V gene's germline CDR1 is SGHNT and CDR2 YYREEE (reference sequence). Germline trimming cut 4 bases from V and 8 bases from J; bases unmatched to any gene: 8. For the CDR3, the DNA is TGTGCCAGCAGCCCGTGGGTAGCGGGGGGGGATGAGCAGTTCTTC. It translates to CASSPWVAGGDEQFF.